The clone carrying this TCR beta chain appeared a few times. Its antigen is currently unknown. Germline lookup yields CDR1 ENHRY and CDR2 SYGVKD. The trim removed 6 bases at V and 2 bases at J, leaving 6 bases unmatched. This CDR3 has 15 residues. The sample originates from a study of T cells in Graves' hyperthyroidism and ophthalmopathy. General study results and limits: Separating ophthalmopathy from stable hyperthyroidism was achieved by a 13 V-J model. Blood also contained most expanded thyroid clonotypes above 0.001.

RNA transcripts yielded amplified TCR beta CDR3 regions. Researchers ran a first-round RT-PCR on the TCR CDR3 using the HTBI primer set. TCRdb re-called the multiplex PCR reads with MiXCR, one entry per CDR3 protein. Counted here are 350,000 or so distinct CDR3 sequences, over 20% occurring once; the ten biggest clones make up 50%. Participants, patients aged 18 to 65, had newly diagnosed hyperthyroidism with a duration under 2 months. Using about 10 ml of fresh peripheral blood, PBMCs were prepared. V and J are TRBV10-3 and TRBJ1-1, with 10 bases lining up with TRBD1. The sample consisted of blood. This sequence originates from a woman aged 45-59 years with Graves' hyperthyroidism. The CDR3, as DNA: TGTGCCATCAGCAAAAAGACAGGGGGCAACACTGAAGCTTTCTTT. This translates into CAISKKTGGNTEAFF.